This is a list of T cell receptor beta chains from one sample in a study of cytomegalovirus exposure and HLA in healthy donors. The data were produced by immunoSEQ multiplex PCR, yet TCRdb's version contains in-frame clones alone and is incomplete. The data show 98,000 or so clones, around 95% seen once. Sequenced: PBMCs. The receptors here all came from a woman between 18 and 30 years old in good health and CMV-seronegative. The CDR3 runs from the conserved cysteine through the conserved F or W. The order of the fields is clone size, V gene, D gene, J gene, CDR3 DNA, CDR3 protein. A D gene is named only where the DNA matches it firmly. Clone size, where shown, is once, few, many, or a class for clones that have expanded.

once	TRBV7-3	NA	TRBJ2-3	TGTGCCAGCAGCTTGGGCGGGGAGAACACAGATACGCAGTATTTT	CASSLGGENTDTQYF
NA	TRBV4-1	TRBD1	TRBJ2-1	TGCGCCAGCAGCCTCCGGGACAGGGTCAATGAGCAGTTCTTC	CASSLRDRVNEQFF
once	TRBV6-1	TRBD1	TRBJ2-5	TGTGCCAGCAGTTTTCCGGGACAGGGAGAGACCCAGTACTTC	CASSFPGQGETQYF
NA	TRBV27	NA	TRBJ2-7	TGTGCCAGCAGTTATGGGCGTACCTACGAGCAGTACTTC	CASSYGRTYEQYF
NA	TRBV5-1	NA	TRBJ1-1	TGCGCCAGCAGCCCCTCACAGGGTATAAAACACACTGAAGCTTTCTTT	CASSPSQGIKHTEAFF
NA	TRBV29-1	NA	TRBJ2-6	TGCAGCGTTGGAATCAGTTCTGGGGCCAACGTCCTGACTTTC	CSVGISSGANVLTF
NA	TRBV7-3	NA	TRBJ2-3	TGTGCCAGCAGCTCTTCTAGCACAGATACGCAGTATTTT	CASSSSSTDTQYF
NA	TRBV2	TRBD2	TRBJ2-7	TGTGCCAGCAGTGAATTGCTAGCGGGGGGGCGACAGTACTTC	CASSELLAGGRQYF
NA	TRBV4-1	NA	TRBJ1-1	TGCGCCAGCAGCCAAGGGGTGGGGCCAAACACTGAAGCTTTCTTT	CASSQGVGPNTEAFF
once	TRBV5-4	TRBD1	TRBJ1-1	TGTGCCAGCAGTTTAGGGACAGGGAACACTGAAGCTTTCTTT	CASSLGTGNTEAFF
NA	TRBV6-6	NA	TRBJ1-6	TGTGCCAGCCTAAACAGGGAAAAGAATTCACCCCTCCACTTT	CASLNREKNSPLHF
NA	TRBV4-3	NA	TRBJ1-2	TGCGCCAGCAGCCAAGGCGGGGCAGTCTCTTATGGCTACACCTTC	CASSQGGAVSYGYTF
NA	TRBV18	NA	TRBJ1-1	TGTGCCAGTTCCAGGCTGGGGGAGGGAACCTCTGAAGCTTTCTTT	CASSRLGEGTSEAFF
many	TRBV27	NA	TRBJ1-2	TGTGCCAGCACGGGCCAGGGGCGAAACTATGGCTACACCTTC	CASTGQGRNYGYTF
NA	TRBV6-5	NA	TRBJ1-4	TGTGCCAGCAGTTACGGTGGGGCAGCTAATGAAAAACTGTTTTTT	CASSYGGAANEKLFF
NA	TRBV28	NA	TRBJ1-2	TGTGCCAGCAGTTTGAGCTACTATGGCTACACCTTC	CASSLSYYGYTF
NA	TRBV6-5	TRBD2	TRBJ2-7	TGTGCCAGCAAACCCTCGCCTGGGCGGGGGGACGAGCAGTACTTC	CASKPSPGRGDEQYF
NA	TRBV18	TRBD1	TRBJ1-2	TGTGCCAGCTCGCCTGGGACAGGGGTCCATGGCTACACCTTC	CASSPGTGVHGYTF
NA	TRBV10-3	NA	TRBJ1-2	TGTGCCATCACTGACGAAACTCGTGGCTACACCTTC	CAITDETRGYTF
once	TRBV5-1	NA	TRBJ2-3	TGCGCCAGCAGATGTAATGTACCTCGAAGTACAGTAAGCAGAGATACGCAGTATTTT	CASRCNVPRSTVSRDTQYF
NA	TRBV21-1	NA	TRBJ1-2	TGTGCCAGCAGCAATCCTCATGAGACAGAGACTAACTATGGCTACACCTTC	CASSNPHETETNYGYTF
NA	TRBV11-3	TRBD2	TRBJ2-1	TGTGCCAGCAGCTCCTTAGGTATAGCGGGGGGATCCTACAATGAGCAGTTCTTC	CASSSLGIAGGSYNEQFF
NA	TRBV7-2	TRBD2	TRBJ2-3	TGTGCCAGCAGCCGGAACCTAGCGGGGGCCGGTGGTACGCAGTATTTT	CASSRNLAGAGGTQYF
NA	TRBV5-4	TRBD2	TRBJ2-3	TGTGCCAGCAGCACGACTTTGACTAGCGGGGGCACAGATACGCAGTATTTT	CASSTTLTSGGTDTQYF
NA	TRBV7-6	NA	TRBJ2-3	TGTGCCAGCAGCTTATGGGGCCCAGGCGCGAGTCGAGATACGCAGTATTTT	CASSLWGPGASRDTQYF
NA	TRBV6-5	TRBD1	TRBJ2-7	TGTGCCAGCAGGAGAAACCGGGACAGGGCCTACGAGCAGTACTTC	CASRRNRDRAYEQYF
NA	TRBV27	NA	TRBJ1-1	TGTGCCAGCAGTCCCCTAGGGGCTCACACTGAAGCTTTCTTT	CASSPLGAHTEAFF
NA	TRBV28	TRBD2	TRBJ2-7	TGTGCCAGCAGTCTCCGACTAGCGGGGTTTTACGAGCAGTACTTC	CASSLRLAGFYEQYF